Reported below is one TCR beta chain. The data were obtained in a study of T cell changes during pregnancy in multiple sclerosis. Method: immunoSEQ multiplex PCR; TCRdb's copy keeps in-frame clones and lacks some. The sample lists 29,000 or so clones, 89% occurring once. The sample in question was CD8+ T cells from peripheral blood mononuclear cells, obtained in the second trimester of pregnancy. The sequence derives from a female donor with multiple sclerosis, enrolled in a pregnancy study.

In nucleotides, the CDR3 is TGTGCCAGCAGTTTACGTAGCCAAGAGACCCAGTACTTC. It encodes CASSLRSQETQYF. The V and J genes are TRBV28 and TRBJ2-5; D gene ambiguous. Trimming removed 2 bases at V and 1 base at J, with 5 bases between. From germline, CDR1 is MDHEN and CDR2 SYDVKM. The CDR3 totals 13 residues.